This entry features one T cell receptor (beta chain) sequence. Deletions cut 6 bases from V and 2 bases from J, with 21 bases between. The CDR3 is 17 residues long. Germline CDR1 SNHLY, CDR2 FYNNEI. Under the authors' procedure: Reference gene primer amplification gave nucleated cell count estimates. Sequencing was performed with immunoSEQ multiplex PCR; in TCRdb, only in-frame clones are kept and a portion is missing. The D gene and trimming were derived from the DNA, and the V and J assignments and clone size from that table. Altogether about 150,000 clones are present, approximately 73% being singletons, with the ten largest covering 3% to 4.5%. The data were obtained in a study of blood T cell repertoires in COVID-19. Study background: Both acute and convalescent COVID-19 samples were obtained from the United States, Italy and Spain. PBMCs, B-cell-depleted T cells, or T cells were the source of the cDNA or gDNA that made up the material.

The sample taken for sequencing was peripheral blood. The clonotype originates from an elderly woman with acute or convalescent COVID-19. The chain employs TRBV2 and TRBJ2-3; tentative D call: TRBD2 (6 bases). The CDR3 bases are TGTGCCAGCAGAGGACTGTACGGGGGTGGGAACACAGATACGCAGTATTTT. It codes for CASRGLYGGGNTDTQYF.